This T cell receptor (beta chain) was captured in a study of blood T cell repertoires in COVID-19. As for the study in general: The United States, Italy and Spain provided the acute and convalescent COVID-19 samples.

Per the germline V gene, CDR1 is MDHEN and CDR2 is SYDVKM. CDR3 length equals 14 residues. Trimming at V came to 7 bases and at J to 5 bases, leaving 10 bases not matched to a gene. Recruited during active infection, patients (from Seattle) were subsequently followed longitudinally. For this clone: The same CDR3 can be traced to other DNA sequences in this sample.

In the original analysis: Amplification of reference gene primers was used by the study to estimate nucleated cell counts. The method was immunoSEQ multiplex PCR; TCRdb's version includes in-frame clones alone and lacks a portion of them. V, J and clone size are taken as reported in that table, and D and trimming were inferred from the DNA itself. The table lists under 200,000 clones, around four fifths of them singletons, with 0.95% in the top ten. This TCR derives from a man aged 55 to 70 with COVID-19, enrolled during active disease. Sequenced sample: peripheral blood. This chain links TRBV28 with TRBJ1-1, with TRBD1 identical over 7 bases. The CDR3 spells CASTTTTGETEAFF. The CDR3 DNA is TGTGCCAGCACAACGACTACAGGGGAAACTGAAGCTTTCTTT.